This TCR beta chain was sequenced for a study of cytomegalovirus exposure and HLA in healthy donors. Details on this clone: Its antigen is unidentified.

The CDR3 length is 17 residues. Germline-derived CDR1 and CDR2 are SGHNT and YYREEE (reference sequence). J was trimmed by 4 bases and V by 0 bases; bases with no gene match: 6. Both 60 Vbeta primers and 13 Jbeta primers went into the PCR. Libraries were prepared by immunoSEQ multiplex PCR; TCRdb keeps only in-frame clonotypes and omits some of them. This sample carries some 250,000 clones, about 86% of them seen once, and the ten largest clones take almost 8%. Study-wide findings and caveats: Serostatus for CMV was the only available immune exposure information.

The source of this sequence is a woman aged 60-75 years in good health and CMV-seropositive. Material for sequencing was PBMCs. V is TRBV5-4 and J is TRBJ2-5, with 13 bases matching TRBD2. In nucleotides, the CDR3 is TGTGCCAGCAGCTTGGCCTCCGGGACTAGCGGGGTAGAGACCCAGTACTTC. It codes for CASSLASGTSGVETQYF.